Listed below are T cell receptor beta chains from one sample, sequenced in a study of blood T cell repertoires in COVID-19. Measured with immunoSEQ multiplex PCR; TCRdb has only the in-frame clones, and not every one. The sample consists of fewer than 350,000 clones, under 90% of them appearing once. The source material was PBMCs or T cells enriched from blood (not recorded which). Every receptor here comes from a man aged 55 to 70 who had recovered from COVID-19. The CDR3 runs from the conserved cysteine through the conserved F or W. A D gene is named only where the DNA matches it firmly. Only part of the rows carry a size: once, few, many, or a class if the clone is expanded.

>once|TRBD2|TRBV9|TRBJ2-3
CASSVTGLAGASTDTQYF
TGTGCCAGCAGCGTAACGGGACTAGCGGGAGCTAGCACAGATACGCAGTATTTT
>NA|NA|TRBV7-8|TRBJ2-1
CASSLAEGSGMFF
TGTGCCAGCAGCTTAGCCGAGGGTAGCGGTATGTTCTTC
>NA|TRBD1|TRBV6-5|TRBJ1-1
CASRFQGGNTEAFF
TGTGCCAGCAGATTTCAGGGGGGCAACACTGAAGCTTTCTTT
>once|NA|TRBV5-1|TRBJ2-7
CASSLALGGGQYF
TGCGCCAGCAGCTTGGCCCTTGGGGGCGGGCAGTACTTC
>few|NA|TRBV3-1/TRBV3-2|TRBJ1-3
CASSPLSYMQGTIYF
TGTGCCAGCAGCCCTCTATCTTACATGCAGGGCACCATATATTTT
>NA|NA|TRBV9|TRBJ2-1
CASSVTSGANFGNNEQFF
TGTGCCAGCAGCGTAACGTCAGGGGCCAACTTCGGGAACAATGAGCAGTTCTTC
>NA|NA|TRBV4-2|TRBJ1-4
CASSQGGQVTNEKLFF
TGTGCCAGCAGCCAGGGGGGGCAGGTAACTAATGAAAAACTGTTTTTT
>once|NA|TRBV11-1|TRBJ2-1
CASSLARHPYNEQFF
TGTGCCAGCAGCTTAGCGCGGCATCCCTACAATGAGCAGTTCTTC
>NA|TRBD2|TRBV4-2|TRBJ2-7
CASSQAGGGYEQYF
TGTGCCAGCAGCCAAGCGGGAGGAGGGTACGAGCAGTACTTC
>NA|TRBD2|TRBV19|TRBJ2-3
CASSIVGLAGTDTQYF
TGTGCCAGTAGTATAGTGGGACTAGCGGGTACAGATACGCAGTATTTT
>NA|TRBD2|TRBV18|TRBJ2-1
CASSRGLAGDNEQFF
TGTGCCAGCTCACGGGGACTAGCGGGAGACAATGAGCAGTTCTTC
>NA|TRBD2|TRBV5-1|TRBJ2-3
CASSLRGRADTQYF
TGCGCCAGCAGCTTGCGCGGGAGGGCAGATACGCAGTATTTT
>NA|TRBD1|TRBV30|TRBJ1-1
CAWSKTRGMYTEAFF
TGTGCCTGGAGTAAGACCAGGGGGATGTACACTGAAGCTTTCTTT
>NA|TRBD1|TRBV10-2|TRBJ1-4
CASTPNRGPEKLFF
TGCGCCAGCACCCCCAACAGGGGGCCTGAAAAACTGTTTTTT
>few|NA|TRBV6-2/TRBV6-3|TRBJ1-5
CASSLQGSGPWQPQHF
TGTGCCAGCAGTTTGCAGGGTTCTGGGCCGTGGCAGCCCCAGCATTTT
>NA|TRBD2|TRBV5-1|TRBJ2-7
CASSDPSGSVHEQYF
TGCGCCAGCAGCGATCCTAGCGGGAGCGTCCACGAGCAGTACTTC
>NA|TRBD1|TRBV3-1/TRBV3-2|TRBJ2-7
CASRGTGKGYEQYF
TGTGCCAGCAGGGGGACAGGAAAGGGCTACGAGCAGTACTTC
>NA|NA|TRBV25-1|TRBJ1-4
CASSSFTGSNEKLFF
TGTGCCAGCAGTTCCTTCACAGGTTCCAATGAAAAACTGTTTTTT
>NA|TRBD2|TRBV9|TRBJ2-7
CASSTEREALGEQYF
TGTGCCAGCAGCACAGAGCGGGAGGCCCTTGGGGAGCAGTACTTC
>NA|TRBD1|TRBV2|TRBJ1-5
CASSDRQGRVNQPQHF
TGTGCCAGCAGTGATAGACAGGGCAGGGTCAATCAGCCCCAGCATTTT
>NA|NA|TRBV5-1|TRBJ2-7
CASSYRPGMDEQYF
TGCGCCAGCAGCTACCGTCCCGGGATGGACGAGCAGTACTTC
>NA|NA|TRBV5-4|TRBJ2-3
CATQATRILLDTQYF
TGTGCCACCCAGGCGACTAGGATTCTCCTGGATACGCAGTATTTT
>NA|TRBD2|TRBV11-3|TRBJ2-7
CASSRLGGGSYEQYF
TGTGCCAGCAGTCGGCTGGGCGGGGGATCCTACGAGCAGTACTTC
>NA|TRBD1|TRBV3-1/TRBV3-2|TRBJ1-2
CASSHPGQGSLYGYTF
TGTGCCAGCAGCCACCCGGGACAGGGGTCACTCTATGGCTACACCTTC
>NA|TRBD2|TRBV9|TRBJ2-3
CASSPQGTSGRGTDTQYF
TGTGCCAGCAGCCCCCAGGGGACTAGCGGGAGAGGGACAGATACGCAGTATTTT
>NA|NA|TRBV29-1|TRBJ2-3
CSVRQAARGDTQYF
TGCAGCGTTCGCCAGGCCGCCAGGGGAGATACGCAGTATTTT
>NA|NA|TRBV28|TRBJ2-1
CASSLTQGRSSYNEQFF
TGTGCCAGCAGTTTGACTCAGGGCAGGAGCTCCTACAATGAGCAGTTCTTC
>NA|NA|TRBV28|TRBJ2-6
CASSLWMGGSGANVLTF
TGTGCCAGCAGTTTATGGATGGGGGGATCTGGGGCCAACGTCCTGACTTTC
>NA|TRBD1|TRBV5-6|TRBJ1-2
CASSLGQGRGHGYTF
TGTGCCAGCAGCTTGGGACAGGGCAGGGGACATGGCTACACCTTC
>NA|NA|TRBV10-1|TRBJ1-5
CASSESLNQPQHF
TGCGCCAGCAGTGAATCCTTAAATCAGCCCCAGCATTTT
>NA|NA|TRBV23-1|TRBJ2-2
CASRPRAVETGELFF
TGCGCCAGCAGACCCAGGGCTGTCGAAACCGGGGAGCTGTTTTTT
>NA|TRBD1|TRBV2|TRBJ1-5
CASSADRGDQPQHF
TGTGCCAGCAGTGCGGACAGGGGGGATCAGCCCCAGCATTTT
>NA|NA|TRBV19|TRBJ2-5
CASSIGGGDQETQYF
TGTGCCAGTAGTATTGGGGGCGGCGACCAAGAGACCCAGTACTTC
>NA|NA|TRBV6-6|TRBJ1-1
CASSYPQGKNTEAFF
TGTGCCAGCAGTTACCCACAGGGTAAGAACACTGAAGCTTTCTTT
>NA|NA|TRBV14|TRBJ2-7
CASSQDLPRAHEQYF
TGTGCCAGCAGCCAAGACCTCCCGCGGGCCCACGAGCAGTACTTC
>NA|TRBD2|TRBV6-5|TRBJ2-5
CASSGRLAGEETQYF
TGTGCCAGCAGCGGAAGACTAGCGGGAGAAGAGACCCAGTACTTC
>NA|NA|TRBV3-1/TRBV3-2|TRBJ1-4
CASSQLSAGNEKLFF
TGTGCCAGCAGCCAACTAAGCGCGGGAAATGAAAAACTGTTTTTT
>NA|TRBD1|TRBV5-1|TRBJ2-7
CASSQDRGVDEQYF
TGCGCCAGCAGCCAAGACAGGGGCGTCGACGAGCAGTACTTC
>NA|TRBD1|TRBV6-4|TRBJ1-4
CASSGRDRVSEKLFF
TGTGCCAGCAGTGGCCGGGACAGGGTGAGCGAAAAACTGTTTTTT
>NA|NA|TRBV2|TRBJ1-1
CASSDRQGNTEAFF
TGTGCCAGCAGTGATAGGCAGGGGAACACTGAAGCTTTCTTT
>once|NA|TRBV7-2|TRBJ2-1
CASSLDELLTYNEQFF
TGTGCCAGCAGCTTAGATGAACTGTTGACCTACAATGAGCAGTTCTTC
>NA|NA|TRBV7-9|TRBJ2-1
CASTLGFEQFF
TGTGCCAGCACTCTTGGCTTTGAGCAGTTCTTC
>NA|TRBD1|TRBV11-3|TRBJ2-5
CASSPGQGMATQYF
TGTGCCAGCAGCCCCGGACAGGGAATGGCGACCCAGTACTTC
>NA|TRBD2|TRBV28|TRBJ2-3
CASSFLTSGTGVDTQYF
TGTGCCAGCAGTTTTTTAACTAGCGGGACCGGGGTGGATACGCAGTATTTT
>NA|TRBD2|TRBV27|TRBJ2-1
CASSLNPGTSPFDEQFF
TGTGCCAGCAGCTTGAACCCCGGGACTAGTCCTTTTGATGAGCAGTTCTTC
>NA|TRBD2|TRBV7-9|TRBJ2-3
CASSLVSREGTDTQYF
TGTGCCAGCAGCTTAGTCTCGCGGGAGGGCACAGATACGCAGTATTTT
>NA|TRBD1|TRBV6-5|TRBJ2-5
CASRLDRGRVKTQYF
TGTGCCAGCAGGCTCGACAGGGGCCGCGTGAAGACCCAGTACTTC
>NA|TRBD1|TRBV6-5|TRBJ2-3
CASSYLRAGTADTQYF
TGTGCCAGCAGTTACTTACGAGCCGGGACAGCTGATACGCAGTATTTT
>NA|NA|TRBV9|TRBJ2-2
CASSVVQNTGELFF
TGTGCCAGCAGCGTAGTACAGAACACCGGGGAGCTGTTTTTT
>NA|NA|TRBV7-3|TRBJ2-1
CASSSSGTGFSEQFF
TGTGCCAGCAGCTCCTCCGGGACTGGCTTCAGCGAGCAGTTCTTC